A single sample is the source of the 22 T cell receptor beta chains below, sequenced in a study of T cell responses to AZD1222 COVID-19 vaccine. Data came from immunoSEQ multiplex PCR; TCRdb stores just in-frame clones and leaves some out. The table lists roughly 150,000 clones, roughly 87% of them singletons, with roughly 0.98% in the top ten. The sample consisted of peripheral blood, taken 28 days after the second AZD1222 dose. These receptors originate from an adult who received the AZD1222 COVID-19 vaccine.

The rearrangement uses TRBV7-9 and TRBJ2-3, with 7 bases lining up with TRBD1. The CDR3 covers 13 residues. Germline lookup yields CDR1 SEHNR and CDR2 FQNEAQ (reference sequence). V trimming: 6 bases; J trimming: 4 bases; junction bases outside the gene matches: 4. As DNA, the CDR3 is TGTGCCAGCAGTTCCCAGGGGGCAGATACGCAGTATTTT. It yields the protein CASSSQGADTQYF.

J is TRBJ1-3 and V is TRBV9, with 7 positions matching TRBD1. With V trimmed by 4 bases and J by 4 bases, 8 bases remained unmatched. Germline CDR1 is SGDLS and CDR2 is YYNGEE. There are 15 residues in the CDR3. The CDR3, as DNA: TGTGCCAGCAGCCCCGGCGGAGGGGGCGGAAACACCATATATTTT. It translates to CASSPGGGGGNTIYF.

This sequence joins TRBV7-9 and TRBJ1-1; no clear D. With 0 bases removed from V and 7 bases from J, the gap between germline ends came to 6 bases. CDR1 is SEHNR, CDR2 FQNEAQ, per germline (reference sequence). The CDR3 length is 12 residues. The CDR3 DNA reads as TGTGCCAGCAGCTTAGCAGGCGGTGAAGCTTTCTTT. Translated, it gives CASSLAGGEAFF.

This CDR3 is CASSYPGQLGEKLFF. Here the CDR3 DNA reads TGTGCCAGCAGCTATCCGGGACAACTCGGTGAAAAACTGTTTTTT. This chain connects TRBV7-9 to TRBJ1-4, with a possible D match to TRBD1 (6 bases). This CDR3 has 15 residues. Trimming cost V 4 bases and J 7 bases, with 16 bases left between them. Per the germline V gene, CDR1 is SEHNR and CDR2 is FQNEAQ (reference sequence).

The chain uses TRBV6-6 and TRBJ2-6; D is unclear. The CDR3 runs 16 residues. CDR1 is MNHNY and CDR2 is SVGAGI in the germline V gene (reference sequence). The V end lost 5 bases, the J end lost 3 bases, and 14 bases lay between the germline ends. CDR3 sequence (DNA): TGTGCCAGCAGTCCATTTTTTCCCAGTGGGGCCAACGTCCTGACTTTC. This translates into CASSPFFPSGANVLTF.

The chain couples TRBV18 to TRBJ2-5; D is unresolved. The germline V gene encodes CDR1 KGHSH and CDR2 LQKENI. With 2 bases removed from V and 5 bases from J, the gap between germline ends came to 6 bases. CDR3 length: 12 residues. CDR3 sequence: CASSPGWETQYF. The CDR3 DNA reads TGTGCCAGCTCACCAGGGTGGGAGACCCAGTACTTC.

The genes are TRBV18 and TRBJ1-1; maybe TRBD1 (6 bases). Trimming removed 4 bases at V and 6 bases at J, with 15 bases between. CDR3 length equals 14 residues. Germline lookup yields CDR1 KGHSH and CDR2 LQKENI. The CDR3 region has the DNA TGTGCCAGCTCACAAACAGGGCCCGGGGCTGAAGCTTTCTTT. The encoded protein is CASSQTGPGAEAFF.

This chain uses TRBV6-5 with TRBJ2-3, with D possibly matching TRBD2 (5 bases). With 6 bases removed from V and 6 bases from J, the gap between germline ends came to 16 bases. This CDR3 comprises 14 residues. Looked up from germline, CDR1 is MNHEY and CDR2 is SVGAGI. In DNA, the CDR3 is TGTGCCAGCAGACTGAGGGCGTTTTCGGATACGCAGTATTTT. Amino acid sequence: CASRLRAFSDTQYF.

J is TRBJ1-1 and V is TRBV2; the D is unclear. CDR1 is SNHLY, CDR2 FYNNEI, per germline. This CDR3 has 13 amino acids. V was shortened by 2 bases and J by 1 base, with 5 bases between the two germline ends. The CDR3 reads CASSERWNTEAFF. The CDR3 coding sequence is TGTGCCAGCAGTGAACGGTGGAACACTGAAGCTTTCTTT.

V and J are TRBV29-1 and TRBJ1-2; D call uncertain. V was shortened by 4 bases and J by 9 bases, with 12 bases between the two germline ends. The CDR3 covers 11 residues. In germline, CDR1 is SQVTM, CDR2 ANQGSEA. Here the CDR3 DNA reads TGCAGCGTTGGGGTAGGGTCGCGCTACACCTTC. The encoded protein is CSVGVGSRYTF.

The chain employs TRBV7-5 and TRBJ1-5. TRBV7-5 has pseudogene status. The CDR3 has 12 amino acids. The CDR3 bases are TGTGCCAGAACCGAGGGGTATCAGCCCCAGCATTTT. Its translation is CARTEGYQPQHF.

The V gene is TRBV19, the J gene TRBJ1-1, with 7 nucleotides matching TRBD1. The junction had 10 bases not matched to a gene; V was cut back by 7 bases and J by 5 bases. The germline CDR1 and CDR2 sequences are LNHDA and SQIVND (reference sequence). This CDR3 contains 14 residues. In DNA form, the CDR3 reads TGTGCCAGTACACCCGCACAGGGGTGGACTGAAGCTTTCTTT. Translated, it gives CASTPAQGWTEAFF. The full variable domain, completed using reference TRBV19 and TRBJ1-1, is DGGITQSPKYLFRKEGQNVTLSCEQNLNHDAMYWYRQDPGQGLRLIYYSQIVNDFQKGDIAEGYSVSREKKESFPLTVTSAQKNPTAFYLCASTPAQGWTEAFFGQGTRLTVV.

The rearrangement joins TRBV5-4 to TRBJ2-1; TRBD2 matches at 10 bases. J gave up 15 bases and V 4 bases, and 13 bases lay outside the gene matches. The CDR3 contains 14 residues. Germline V lookup: CDR1 SGHNT, CDR2 YYREEE (reference sequence). CDR3 sequence (DNA): TGTGCCAGCAGCCCTATAGCGGGGGGCGGTTTTGCGTTCTTC. Amino acids: CASSPIAGGGFAFF. Combining the CDR3 with reference TRBV5-4 and TRBJ2-1 gives the whole variable domain ETGVTQSPTHLIKTRGQQVTLRCSSQSGHNTVSWYQQALGQGPQFIFQYYREEENGRGNFPPRFSGLQFPNYSSELNVNALELDDSALYLCASSPIAGGGFAFFGPGTRLTVL.

V is TRBV11-3 and J is TRBJ2-1; D perhaps matches TRBD1 (6 bases). The CDR3 has 13 residues. Germline CDR1 and CDR2: SGHNT and YENEEA. The ends were cut back, 5 bases at V and 7 bases at J, with 12 bases in the middle. The CDR3 protein is CASSLLRGNEQFF. Here the CDR3 DNA reads TGTGCCAGCAGCCTACTTAGGGGGAATGAGCAGTTCTTC.

This chain joins TRBV11-2 and TRBJ2-7; D is perhaps TRBD1 (6 bases). The CDR3 covers 14 residues. The V end lost 6 bases, the J end lost 2 bases, and 14 bases lay between the germline ends. Germline V gene sequence: CDR1 SGHAT, CDR2 FQNNGV. DNA of the CDR3: TGTGCCAGCAGACGACCCGGGACACCCTACGAGCAGTACTTC. Translating gives CASRRPGTPYEQYF.

The chain uses TRBV6-5 and TRBJ2-1; D tentatively reads TRBD1 or TRBD2 (6 bases each). The germline gives CDR1 MNHEY, CDR2 SVGAGI. The CDR3 covers 15 residues. The V end lost 2 bases, the J end lost 2 bases, and 10 bases lay between the germline ends. CDR3 DNA: TGTGCCAGCAGTTACGGTGGGGGGCCCTACAATGAGCAGTTCTTC. As protein: CASSYGGGPYNEQFF.

The chain combines TRBV7-9 with TRBJ1-4; TRBD1 matches at 9 bases. The CDR3 sequence is 15 residues long. The germline V gene has CDR1 SEHNR and CDR2 FQNEAQ (reference sequence). Trimming at V came to 5 bases and at J to 2 bases, leaving 3 bases not matched to a gene. The CDR3 sequence is CASSPTGGTNEKLFF. The CDR3 DNA reads as TGTGCCAGCAGCCCGACAGGGGGGACTAATGAAAAACTGTTTTTT.

The V and J genes are TRBV7-9 and TRBJ2-3; TRBD2 matches 8 bases. Germline CDR1 SEHNR, CDR2 FQNEAQ (reference sequence). The length of the CDR3 is 15 residues. V was pared by 4 bases and J by 3 bases, with 6 bases of the junction left unmatched. The CDR3 DNA reads TGTGCCAGCAGCTGGGCCAGCGGGGGAACAGATACGCAGTATTTT. As protein: CASSWASGGTDTQYF.

V is TRBV10-1 and J is TRBJ2-1, with a tentative D call TRBD1 (6 bases). V lost 2 bases, J lost 7 bases, and 12 bases lay in between. Germline CDR1 and CDR2: WNHNN and SYGVQD (reference sequence). The length of the CDR3 is 14 residues. Written as DNA, the CDR3 is TGCGCCAGCAGTGAGGCAACAGGGAAAAATGAGCAGTTCTTC. Protein: CASSEATGKNEQFF.

This clone was seen once. The chain uses TRBV6-5 and TRBJ2-5; no definite D call. The CDR3 is 13 amino acids. Trimming removed 6 bases at V and 1 base at J, with 9 bases between. Germline CDR1 and CDR2: MNHEY and SVGAGI. In nucleotides, the CDR3 is TGTGCCAGCAGAGACTGGGGCCAAGAGACCCAGTACTTC. This gives the protein CASRDWGQETQYF.

This sequence joins TRBV9 and TRBJ1-2; a possible D gene is TRBD1 (6 bases). The ends were cut back, 3 bases at V and 6 bases at J, with 12 bases in the middle. Germline lookup yields CDR1 SGDLS and CDR2 YYNGEE. This CDR3 is 13 amino acids long. For the CDR3, the DNA is TGTGCCAGCAGCGGGGACACAGCCGATGGCTACACCTTC. This sequence encodes CASSGDTADGYTF.

The gene calls are TRBV29-1 and TRBJ1-2; D remains unclear. There are 14 residues in the CDR3. Germline lookup yields CDR1 SQVTM and CDR2 ANQGSEA. Between the trimmed V and J ends, which lost 0 bases and 0 bases, there was a span of 8 bases. CDR3 bases: TGCAGCGTTGAAGATCACGTCTCTAACTATGGCTACACCTTC. Protein product: CSVEDHVSNYGYTF.